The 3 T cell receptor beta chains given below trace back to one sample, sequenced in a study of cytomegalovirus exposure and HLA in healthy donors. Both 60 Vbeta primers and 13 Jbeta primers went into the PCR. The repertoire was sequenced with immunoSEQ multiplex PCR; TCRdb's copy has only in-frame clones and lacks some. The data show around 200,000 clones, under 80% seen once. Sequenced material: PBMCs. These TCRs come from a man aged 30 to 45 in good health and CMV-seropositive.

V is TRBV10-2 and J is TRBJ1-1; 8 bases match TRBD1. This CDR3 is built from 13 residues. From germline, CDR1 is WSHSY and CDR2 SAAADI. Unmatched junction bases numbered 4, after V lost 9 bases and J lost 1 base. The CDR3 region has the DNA TGCGCCAGGTCGCAGGGGGCGAACACTGAAGCTTTCTTT. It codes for CARSQGANTEAFF.

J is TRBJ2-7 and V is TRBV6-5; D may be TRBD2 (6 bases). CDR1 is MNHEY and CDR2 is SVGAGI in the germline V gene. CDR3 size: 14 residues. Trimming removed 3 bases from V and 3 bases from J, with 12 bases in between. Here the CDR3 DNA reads TGTGCCAGCAGTTATGGGATGGGGGGCTACGAGCAGTACTTC. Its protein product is CASSYGMGGYEQYF.

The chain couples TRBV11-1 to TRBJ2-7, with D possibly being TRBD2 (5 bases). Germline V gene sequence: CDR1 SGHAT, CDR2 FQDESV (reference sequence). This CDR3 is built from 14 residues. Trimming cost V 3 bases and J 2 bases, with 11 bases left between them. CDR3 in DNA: TGTGCCAGCAGCTTCAGCGGCAGAACCTACGAGCAGTACTTC. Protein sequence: CASSFSGRTYEQYF.